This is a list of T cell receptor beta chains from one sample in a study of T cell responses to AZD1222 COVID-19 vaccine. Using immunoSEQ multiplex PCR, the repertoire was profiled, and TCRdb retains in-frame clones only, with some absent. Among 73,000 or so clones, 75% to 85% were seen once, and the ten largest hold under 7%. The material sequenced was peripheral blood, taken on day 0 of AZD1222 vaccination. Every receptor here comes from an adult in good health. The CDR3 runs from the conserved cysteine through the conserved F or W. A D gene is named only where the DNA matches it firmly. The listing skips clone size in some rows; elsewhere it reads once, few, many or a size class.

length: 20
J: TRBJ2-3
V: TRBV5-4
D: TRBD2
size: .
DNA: TGTGCCAGCAGCTTGTGGGGCTGGGGTGGCGGGGGGCCCCACACAGATACGCAGTATTTT
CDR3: CASSLWGWGGGGPHTDTQYF

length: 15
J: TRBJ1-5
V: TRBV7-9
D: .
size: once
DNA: TGTGCCAGCAGCCCACTCACAGGTAATCGGGAACCCCAGCATTTT
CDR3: CASSPLTGNREPQHF

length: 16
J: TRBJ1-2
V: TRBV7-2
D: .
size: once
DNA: TGTGCCAGCAGCTCCGAGGGTTCCTCTATTCTATATGGCTACACCTTC
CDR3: CASSSEGSSILYGYTF

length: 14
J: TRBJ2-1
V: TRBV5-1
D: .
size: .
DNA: TGCGCCAGCAGCTTGGTACAGGGCTACAATGAGCAGTTCTTC
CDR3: CASSLVQGYNEQFF

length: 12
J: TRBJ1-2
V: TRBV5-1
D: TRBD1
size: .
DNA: TGCGCCAGCAGCGTGGGACAGCTTGGCTACACCTTC
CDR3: CASSVGQLGYTF

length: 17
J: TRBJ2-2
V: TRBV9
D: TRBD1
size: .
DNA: TGTGCCAGCAGCTTATCCGGGACAGGGATGAACACCGGGGAGCTGTTTTTT
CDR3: CASSLSGTGMNTGELFF

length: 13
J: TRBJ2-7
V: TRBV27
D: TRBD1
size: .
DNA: TGTGCCAGCAGTTTTCGGGACAGGGTCGAGCAGTACTTC
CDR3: CASSFRDRVEQYF

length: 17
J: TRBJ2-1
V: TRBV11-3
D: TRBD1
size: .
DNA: TGTGCCAGCAGAGCCAGCCCCGGGACAGGGCTAGGTAGTGAGCAGTTCTTC
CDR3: CASRASPGTGLGSEQFF

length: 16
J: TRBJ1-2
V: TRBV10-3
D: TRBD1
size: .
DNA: TGTGCCATCAGGAACAGACGGGACAGGGAAAACTATGGCTACACCTTC
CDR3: CAIRNRRDRENYGYTF

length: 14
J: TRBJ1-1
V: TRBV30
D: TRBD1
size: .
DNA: TGTGCCTGGAGTAAGGGGGCCGCAAACACTGAAGCTTTCTTT
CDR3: CAWSKGAANTEAFF

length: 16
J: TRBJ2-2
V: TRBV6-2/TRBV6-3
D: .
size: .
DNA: TGTGCCAGCAGTCGTGCCGGGACTCTCACCACCGGGGAGCTGTTTTTT
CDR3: CASSRAGTLTTGELFF

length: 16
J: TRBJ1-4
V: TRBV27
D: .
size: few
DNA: TGTGCCAGCAGCTTGACGTTCGGGATAGGGAGTGAAAAACTGTTTTTT
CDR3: CASSLTFGIGSEKLFF

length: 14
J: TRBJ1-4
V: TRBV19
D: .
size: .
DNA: TGTGCCAGTAGTATCGGGACAACTAATGAAAAACTGTTTTTT
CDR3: CASSIGTTNEKLFF

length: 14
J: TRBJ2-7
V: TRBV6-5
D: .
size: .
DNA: TGTGCCAGCACCGATTTAGATAAAACCTACGAGCAGTACTTC
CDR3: CASTDLDKTYEQYF

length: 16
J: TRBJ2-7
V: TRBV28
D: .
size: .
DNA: TGTGCCAGCAGTCTCCCGAGGGGGGGATTAGGGTACGAGCAGTACTTC
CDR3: CASSLPRGGLGYEQYF

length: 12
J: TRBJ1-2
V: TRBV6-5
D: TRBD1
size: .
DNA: TGTGCCAGCAGCGGGACAGGGTCTGGCTACACCTTC
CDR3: CASSGTGSGYTF

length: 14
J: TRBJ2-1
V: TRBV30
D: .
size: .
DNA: TGTGCCTGGAGTGTACTGAGCTCCTACAATGAGCAGTTCTTC
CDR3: CAWSVLSSYNEQFF

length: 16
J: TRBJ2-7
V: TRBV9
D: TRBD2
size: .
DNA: TGTGCCAGCAGCGCGGCGTCTAGCGGGGGTTACTACGAGCAGTACTTC
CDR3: CASSAASSGGYYEQYF

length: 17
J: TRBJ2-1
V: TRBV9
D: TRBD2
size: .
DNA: TGTGCCAGCAGCCCCGGACTAGCGGGGGGGAAGGGAAATGAGCAGTTCTTC
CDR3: CASSPGLAGGKGNEQFF

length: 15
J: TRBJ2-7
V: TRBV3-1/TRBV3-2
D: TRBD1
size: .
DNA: TGTGCCAGCAGCCCCTGGACAGGGGCGGCCTACGAGCAGTACTTC
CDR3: CASSPWTGAAYEQYF

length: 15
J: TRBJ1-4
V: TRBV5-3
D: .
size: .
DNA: TGTGCCAGAAGCTTGCTTGTGGGACCCAATGAAAAACTGTTTTTT
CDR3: CARSLLVGPNEKLFF

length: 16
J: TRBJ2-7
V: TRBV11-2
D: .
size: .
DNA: TGTGCCAGCAGCTTAACGCTCGGAGGTTTGGGCCACGAGCAGTACTTC
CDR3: CASSLTLGGLGHEQYF

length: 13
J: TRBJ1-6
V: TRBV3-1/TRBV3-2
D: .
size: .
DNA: TGTGCCAGCAGCCAAGTTGACGGTTCACCCCTCCACTTT
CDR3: CASSQVDGSPLHF

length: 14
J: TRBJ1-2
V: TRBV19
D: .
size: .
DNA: TGTGCCAGTAGTCAAAACACAGGTCTCGGTGGCTACACCTTC
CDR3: CASSQNTGLGGYTF

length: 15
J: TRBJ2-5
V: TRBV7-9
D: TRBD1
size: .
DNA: TGTGCCAGCAGCCCAAGGGGGCAGAGCCAAGAGACCCAGTACTTC
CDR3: CASSPRGQSQETQYF

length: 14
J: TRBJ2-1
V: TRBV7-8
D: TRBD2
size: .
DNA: TGTGCCAGCAGCTTAGATTGGAGCGGGGGGCCCGAGTTCTTC
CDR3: CASSLDWSGGPEFF

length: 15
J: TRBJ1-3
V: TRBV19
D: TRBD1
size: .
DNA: TGTGCCAGTAGCCAGGGGGCAGGGGCCGGAAACACCATATATTTT
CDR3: CASSQGAGAGNTIYF

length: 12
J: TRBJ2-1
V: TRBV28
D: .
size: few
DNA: TGTGCCAGCAGTTTATTCGGGACAGAGCAGTTCTTC
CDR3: CASSLFGTEQFF

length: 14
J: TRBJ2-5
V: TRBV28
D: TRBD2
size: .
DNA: TGTGCCAGCAGTTGGGGGGGAAAACAAGAGACCCAGTACTTC
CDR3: CASSWGGKQETQYF

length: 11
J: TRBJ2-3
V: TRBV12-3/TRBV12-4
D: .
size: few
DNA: TGTGCCAGCAGTTTTGGCGATACGCAGTATTTT
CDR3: CASSFGDTQYF

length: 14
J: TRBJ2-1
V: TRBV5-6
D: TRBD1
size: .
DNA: TGTGCCAGCAGCGCTTTTGACAGGGCCTCACCTGGTTTCTTC
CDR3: CASSAFDRASPGFF

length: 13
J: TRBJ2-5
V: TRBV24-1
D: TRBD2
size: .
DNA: TGTGCCACCAGTGGTCAGGGAGGGGAGACCCAGTACTTC
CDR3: CATSGQGGETQYF

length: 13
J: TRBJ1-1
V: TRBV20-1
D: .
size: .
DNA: TGCAGTGCTAGTGTGGGCGCTCTACCTGAAGCTTTCTTT
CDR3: CSASVGALPEAFF

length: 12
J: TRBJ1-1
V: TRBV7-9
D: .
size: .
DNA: TGTGCCAGCACCGTGGGGGGGACTGAAGCTTTCTTT
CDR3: CASTVGGTEAFF

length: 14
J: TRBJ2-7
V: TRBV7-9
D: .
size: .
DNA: TGTGCCAGCAGCGCCTCTAGGGCCTCCGGCGAGCAGTACTTC
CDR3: CASSASRASGEQYF

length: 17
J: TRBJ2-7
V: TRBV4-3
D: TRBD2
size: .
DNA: TGCGCCAGCAGCCAAGTATACCTAGCGGACCCCTCCTACGAGCAGTACTTC
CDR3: CASSQVYLADPSYEQYF

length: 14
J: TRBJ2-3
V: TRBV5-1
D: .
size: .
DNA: TGCGCCAGCAATGGGGACGGACACACAGATACGCAGTATTTT
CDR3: CASNGDGHTDTQYF

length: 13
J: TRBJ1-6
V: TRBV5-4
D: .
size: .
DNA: TGTGCCAGCAAAGATCCGGGCGGTTCACCCCTCCACTTT
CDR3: CASKDPGGSPLHF